This is a list of T cell receptor beta chains from one sample in a study of immunodeficiency. Data came from immunoSEQ multiplex PCR; TCRdb stores just in-frame clones and leaves some out. The table has 2,000 to 3,000 clones, 70% to 90% seen once. The sequencing sample was made of CD4+ T cells from blood. These receptors all come from a girl aged 5-17 years with POLD1 deficiency. CDR3s include the opening cysteine and the closing phenylalanine or tryptophan. D genes are given only for firm matches. Clone sizes are given selectively: once, few, many, or a class where the clone is expanded.

>NA|NA|TRBV28|TRBJ2-4
TGTGCCAGCAGTCCCGGCTTTTTTGGAGCCAACCTAAAAGCCAAAAACATTCAGTACTTC
CASSPGFFGANLKAKNIQYF
>NA|NA|TRBV4-2|TRBJ2-7
TGTGCCAGCAGCCAAGATCAGGGGCGGACTTCCTACGAGCAGTACTTC
CASSQDQGRTSYEQYF
>TRBD1|NA|TRBV7-6|TRBJ2-3
TGTGCCAGCAGCTTAGAACAGGGGGCTGCAGATACGCAGTATTTT
CASSLEQGAADTQYF
>TRBD1|few|TRBV30|TRBJ1-5
TGTGCCTGGAAGGTGACAGGGGGTCAGCCCCAGCATTTT
CAWKVTGGQPQHF
>NA|few|TRBV7-8|TRBJ2-5
TGTGCCAGCAGCTTTTTAGGGGATCGGGAGACCCAGTACTTC
CASSFLGDRETQYF
>NA|NA|TRBV3-1/TRBV3-2|TRBJ2-7
TGTGCCAGCAGCCAAGGCCCCTGGGGGGACGAGCAGTACTTC
CASSQGPWGDEQYF
>TRBD2|NA|TRBV5-4|TRBJ2-5
TGTGCCAGCAGCTTGGGATACGGGGGAGGGCCCAGAGAGACCCAGTACTTC
CASSLGYGGGPRETQYF
>NA|NA|TRBV5-1|TRBJ2-5
TGCGCCAGCAGCTTGTCGGCATCCAAAGAGACCCAGTACTTC
CASSLSASKETQYF
>NA|NA|TRBV30|TRBJ1-5
TGTGCCTGGAGTGTGGGACACTTTCCTCTTTATCAGCCCCAGCATTTT
CAWSVGHFPLYQPQHF
>TRBD2|NA|TRBV5-4|TRBJ2-1
TGTGCCAGCAGCTTGGATCTAGCGGATGAGCAGTTCTTC
CASSLDLADEQFF
>NA|NA|TRBV7-9|TRBJ1-1
TGTGCCAGCAGCTTAGGGCGGGGGCGCGGGAACACTGAAGCTTTCTTT
CASSLGRGRGNTEAFF
>TRBD2|NA|TRBV19|TRBJ2-7
TGTGCCAGTCAGCGGACTAGCGGGGACTCCTACGAGCAGTACTTC
CASQRTSGDSYEQYF
>TRBD1|NA|TRBV7-7|TRBJ2-7
TGTGCCAGCAGCTTAAGACAGGGGGTTCCCTACGAGCAGTACTTC
CASSLRQGVPYEQYF
>NA|NA|TRBV5-4|TRBJ2-1
TGTGCCAGCAGCGGGACCCCGGATGAGCAGTTCTTC
CASSGTPDEQFF
>NA|NA|TRBV7-2|TRBJ2-1
TGTGCCAGCAGGGACGTCAGCTCCTACAATGAGCAGTTCTTC
CASRDVSSYNEQFF
>NA|NA|TRBV6-6|TRBJ2-7
TGTGCCAGCAGTTACGGATCCGGACAGCGCTACGAGCAGTACTTC
CASSYGSGQRYEQYF
>NA|NA|TRBV19|TRBJ2-4
TGTGCCAGTAGTATCGGGGCGGGCACCATAAAAAACATTCAGTACTTC
CASSIGAGTIKNIQYF
>NA|few|TRBV2|TRBJ2-7
TGTGCCAGCGGGATATCGCCCTACGAGCAGTACTTC
CASGISPYEQYF
>TRBD2|NA|TRBV7-6|TRBJ2-2
TGTGCCAGCAGTTTTAGCGGGAGGGCCCTCGCGAACACCGGGGAGCTGTTTTTT
CASSFSGRALANTGELFF
>NA|NA|TRBV6-5|TRBJ2-5
TGTGCCAGCAGGGGGATCGACGGGGCCCTTTGGTACTTC
CASRGIDGALWYF
>TRBD1|NA|TRBV7-2|TRBJ2-2
TGTGCCAGCATGGACAGGGCGAACACCGGGGAGCTGTTTTTT
CASMDRANTGELFF
>NA|NA|TRBV2|TRBJ1-5
TGTGCCAGCAGTGGCGGATTGGGGGACCGGCATTTT
CASSGGLGDRHF
>NA|NA|TRBV30|TRBJ2-6
TGTGCCTGGAAGGTGGCCAACGTCCTGACTTTC
CAWKVANVLTF
>NA|NA|TRBV3-1/TRBV3-2|TRBJ2-7
TGTGCCAGCAGCCAATACCTAGACGTCTCCTACGAGCAGTACTTC
CASSQYLDVSYEQYF
>NA|NA|TRBV7-2|TRBJ2-3
TGTGCCAGCAGCTTAGCGGACTTAACAGATACGCAGTATTTT
CASSLADLTDTQYF
>NA|few|TRBV9|TRBJ2-2
TGTGCCAGCAGCGTAGTAGTCAACACCGGGGAGCTGTTTTTT
CASSVVVNTGELFF
>NA|NA|TRBV5-1|TRBJ1-5
TGCGCCAGCAGCTTTGGGGGTGGGCAGCCCCAGCATTTT
CASSFGGGQPQHF
>NA|once|TRBV6-1|TRBJ1-2
TGTGCCAGCAGTGAAGCGTGGCGGGCGGATAATGGCTACACCTTC
CASSEAWRADNGYTF
>NA|NA|TRBV4-1|TRBJ1-1
TGCGCCAGCAGCCAAGACATCCGTCTCTTTACTGAAGCTTTCTTT
CASSQDIRLFTEAFF
>NA|NA|TRBV27|TRBJ2-3
TGTGCCAGCAGTTTCCGGGGGAGCACAGATACGCAGTATTTT
CASSFRGSTDTQYF
>NA|NA|TRBV9|TRBJ2-1
TGTGCCAGCAGCGTAGAAGCGACCTCCTACAATGAGCAGTTCTTC
CASSVEATSYNEQFF
>NA|NA|TRBV6-5|TRBJ2-7
TGTGCCAGCAGTCAAACACTAGCCGCCGAGCAGTACTTC
CASSQTLAAEQYF
>TRBD2|NA|TRBV5-1|TRBJ2-1
TGCGCCAGCAGCTTGGCGGGAGCGGGAGGTGAGCAGTTCTTC
CASSLAGAGGEQFF
>TRBD2|NA|TRBV19|TRBJ2-2
TGTGCCAGTAGTTCCGGGACTAGCTTCGGGGAGCTGTTTTTT
CASSSGTSFGELFF
>TRBD1|NA|TRBV10-3|TRBJ1-6
TGTGCCATCAGTGACACAACAGGGGTCTATAATTCACCCCTCCACTTT
CAISDTTGVYNSPLHF
>NA|once|TRBV5-8|TRBJ1-1
TGTGCCAGCAGCTTGGTGCGGGTGGGCACTGAAGCTTTCTTT
CASSLVRVGTEAFF
>TRBD2|NA|TRBV7-2|TRBJ2-7
TGTGCCAGCAGCTTCACCGGGACTAGCGGGTTCGAGCAGTACTTC
CASSFTGTSGFEQYF
>NA|NA|TRBV18|TRBJ2-3
TGTGCCAGCTCACCGCCTATCGGGGCTACGCAGTATTTT
CASSPPIGATQYF
>NA|NA|TRBV29-1|TRBJ2-5
TGCAGCGTTGAAGATCGGAGTTCGGGGACCCAGTACTTC
CSVEDRSSGTQYF
>NA|NA|TRBV6-1|TRBJ2-5
TGTGCCAGCAGTGAGGTCCGGGGACGGGAGACCCAGTACTTC
CASSEVRGRETQYF
>NA|NA|TRBV24-1|TRBJ2-3
TGTGCCACCAGTGAGGGATCAGATACGCAGTATTTT
CATSEGSDTQYF
>TRBD1|NA|TRBV2|TRBJ1-5
TGTGCCAGCGGACAGGGCGAGGTGAGCAATCAGCCCCAGCATTTT
CASGQGEVSNQPQHF
>NA|NA|TRBV4-1|TRBJ1-4
TGCGCCAGCAGCCAATATCCATGGGGGGCTAATGAAAAACTGTTTTTT
CASSQYPWGANEKLFF
>NA|NA|TRBV6-5|TRBJ1-1
TGTGCCAGCTTCTCGGGGCCCTTCACTGAAGCTTTCTTT
CASFSGPFTEAFF
>NA|once|TRBV6-5|TRBJ1-2
TGTGCCAGCAGTTACGGGAGGGACTATGGCTACACCTTC
CASSYGRDYGYTF
>TRBD2|NA|TRBV20-1|TRBJ2-7
TGCAGTGCTAGTGGCGCGGGAGTTCGAGTCAGCTCCTACGAGCAGTACTTC
CSASGAGVRVSSYEQYF
>TRBD1|NA|TRBV2|TRBJ1-6
TGTGCCAGCAATCGTCCGACAGGGGGGAATTCACCCCTCCACTTT
CASNRPTGGNSPLHF
>TRBD2|NA|TRBV5-5|TRBJ2-7
TGTGCCAGCAGCCTAAGCGCTAGCGGGACCTACGAGCAGTACTTC
CASSLSASGTYEQYF
>NA|NA|TRBV28|TRBJ2-7
TGTGCCAGCAGCGCCGAGGGGGCGGGATACTACGAGCAGTACTTC
CASSAEGAGYYEQYF